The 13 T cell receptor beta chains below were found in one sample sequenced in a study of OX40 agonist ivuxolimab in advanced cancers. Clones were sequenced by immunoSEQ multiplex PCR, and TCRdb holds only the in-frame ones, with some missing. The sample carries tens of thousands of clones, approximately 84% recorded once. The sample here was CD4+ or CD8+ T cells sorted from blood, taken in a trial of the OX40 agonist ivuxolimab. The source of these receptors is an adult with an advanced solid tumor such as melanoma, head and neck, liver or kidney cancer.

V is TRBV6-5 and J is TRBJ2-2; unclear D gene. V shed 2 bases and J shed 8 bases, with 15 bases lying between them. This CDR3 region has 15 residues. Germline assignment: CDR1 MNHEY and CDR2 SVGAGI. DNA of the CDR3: TGTGCCAGCAGTTACGTCCGAGAGGCAACAGGGGAGCTGTTTTTT. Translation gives CASSYVREATGELFF.

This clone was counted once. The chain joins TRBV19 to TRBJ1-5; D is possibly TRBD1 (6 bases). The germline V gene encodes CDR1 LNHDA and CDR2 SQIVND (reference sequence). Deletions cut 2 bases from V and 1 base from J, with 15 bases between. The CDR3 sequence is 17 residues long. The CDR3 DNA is TGTGCCAGTAGTATAAGACCGGACAGCTTCAGCAATCAGCCCCAGCATTTT. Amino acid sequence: CASSIRPDSFSNQPQHF.

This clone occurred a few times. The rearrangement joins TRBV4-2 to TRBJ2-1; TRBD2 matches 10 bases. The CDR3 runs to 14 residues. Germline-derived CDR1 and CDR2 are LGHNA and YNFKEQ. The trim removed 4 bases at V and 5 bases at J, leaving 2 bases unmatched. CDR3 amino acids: CASSPGLANNEQFF. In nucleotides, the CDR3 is TGTGCCAGCAGCCCGGGACTAGCGAACAATGAGCAGTTCTTC.

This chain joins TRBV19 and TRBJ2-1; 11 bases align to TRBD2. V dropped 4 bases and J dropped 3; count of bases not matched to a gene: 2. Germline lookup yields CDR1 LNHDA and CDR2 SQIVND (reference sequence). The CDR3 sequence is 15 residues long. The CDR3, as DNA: TGTGCCAGTAGTACCGGGACTAGCGGCTACAATGAGCAGTTCTTC. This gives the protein CASSTGTSGYNEQFF.

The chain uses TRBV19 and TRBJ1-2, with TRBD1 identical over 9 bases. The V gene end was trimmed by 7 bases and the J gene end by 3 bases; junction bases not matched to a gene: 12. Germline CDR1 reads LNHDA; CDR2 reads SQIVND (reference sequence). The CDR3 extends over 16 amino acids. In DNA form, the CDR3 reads TGTGCCAGTACCACACAGGGGGCTGACGGTGACTATGGCTACACCTTC. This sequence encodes CASTTQGADGDYGYTF.

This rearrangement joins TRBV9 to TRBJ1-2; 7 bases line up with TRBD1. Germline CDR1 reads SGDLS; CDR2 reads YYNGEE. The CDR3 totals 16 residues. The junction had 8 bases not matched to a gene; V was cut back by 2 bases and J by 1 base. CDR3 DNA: TGTGCCAGCAGCGTCAGAGGGGGCGGGGGTAACTATGGCTACACCTTC. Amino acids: CASSVRGGGGNYGYTF.

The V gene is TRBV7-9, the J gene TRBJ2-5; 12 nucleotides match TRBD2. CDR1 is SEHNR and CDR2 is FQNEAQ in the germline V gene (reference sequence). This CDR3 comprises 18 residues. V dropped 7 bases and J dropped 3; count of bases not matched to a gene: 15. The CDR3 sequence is CASTKGGTSGYREETQYF. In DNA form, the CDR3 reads TGTGCCAGCACAAAGGGAGGGACTAGCGGGTACCGAGAAGAGACCCAGTACTTC.

The CDR3 loop reads CASSEYKGIAGETQYF. DNA of the CDR3: TGTGCCAGCAGTGAATATAAGGGGATAGCGGGAGAGACCCAGTACTTC. The gene calls are TRBV25-1 and TRBJ2-5; 7 bases are a match to TRBD2. Germline V CDR1 and CDR2: MGHDK, SYGVNS. The CDR3 has 16 residues. J lost 4 bases, V lost 0 bases, and 8 bases had no gene match.

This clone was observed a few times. As DNA, the CDR3 is TGTGCCAGCAGCTCCTGGGACAATGAGCAGTTCTTC. Its translation: CASSSWDNEQFF. V and J are TRBV5-6 and TRBJ2-1; D unclear. The CDR3 is made up of 12 amino acids. The germline V and J ends were trimmed by 3 bases and 5 bases, with 6 bases remaining between them. Germline CDR1 and CDR2: SGHDT and YYEEEE. The whole variable domain, filled in from reference TRBV5-6 and TRBJ2-1, reads DAGVTQSPTHLIKTRGQQVTLRCSPKSGHDTVSWYQQALGQGPQFIFQYYEEEERQRGNFPDRFSGHQFPNYSSELNVNALLLGDSALYLCASSSWDNEQFFGPGTRLTVL.

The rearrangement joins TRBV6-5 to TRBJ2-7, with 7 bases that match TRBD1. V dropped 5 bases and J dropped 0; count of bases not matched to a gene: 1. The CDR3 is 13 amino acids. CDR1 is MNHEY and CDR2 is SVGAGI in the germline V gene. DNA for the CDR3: TGTGCCAGCAGTGACAGGGTCTCCTACGAGCAGTACTTC. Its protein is CASSDRVSYEQYF.

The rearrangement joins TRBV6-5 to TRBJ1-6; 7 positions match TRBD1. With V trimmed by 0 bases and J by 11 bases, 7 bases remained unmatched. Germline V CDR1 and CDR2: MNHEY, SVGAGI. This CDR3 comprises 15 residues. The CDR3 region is CASSYSRQGVPPLHF. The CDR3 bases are TGTGCCAGCAGTTACTCGCGGCAGGGGGTGCCACCCCTCCACTTT.

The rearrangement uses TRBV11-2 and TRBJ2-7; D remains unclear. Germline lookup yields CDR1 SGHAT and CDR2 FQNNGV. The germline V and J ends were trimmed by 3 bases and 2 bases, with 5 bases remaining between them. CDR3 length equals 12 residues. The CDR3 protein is CASSLATYEQYF. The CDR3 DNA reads TGTGCCAGCAGCTTGGCAACCTACGAGCAGTACTTC.

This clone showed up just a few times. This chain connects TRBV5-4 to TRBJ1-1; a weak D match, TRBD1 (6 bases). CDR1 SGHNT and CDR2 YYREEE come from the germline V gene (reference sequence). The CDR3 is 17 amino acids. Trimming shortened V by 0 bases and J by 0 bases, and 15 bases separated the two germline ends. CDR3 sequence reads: CASSLGQGFLMNTEAFF. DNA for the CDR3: TGTGCCAGCAGCTTGGGCCAGGGGTTCCTCATGAACACTGAAGCTTTCTTT.